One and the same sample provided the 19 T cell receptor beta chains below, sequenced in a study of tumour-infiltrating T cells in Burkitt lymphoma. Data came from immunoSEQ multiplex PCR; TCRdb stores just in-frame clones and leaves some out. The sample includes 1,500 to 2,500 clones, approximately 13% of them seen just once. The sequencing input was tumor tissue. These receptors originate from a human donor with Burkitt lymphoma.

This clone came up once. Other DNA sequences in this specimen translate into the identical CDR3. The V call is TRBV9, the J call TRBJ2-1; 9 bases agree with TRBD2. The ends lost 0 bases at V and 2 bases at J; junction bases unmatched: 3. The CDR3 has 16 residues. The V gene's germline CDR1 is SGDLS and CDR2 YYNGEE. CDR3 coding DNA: TGTGCCAGCAGCGTAGGGCTAGCGGGGACCTACAATGAGCAGTTCTTC. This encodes CASSVGLAGTYNEQFF.

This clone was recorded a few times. The CDR3 region is CASSQENGGGGGELFF. The CDR3 DNA reads TGTGCCAGCAGCCAAGAAAACGGGGGGGGAGGCGGGGAGCTGTTTTTT. This chain links TRBV4-2 with TRBJ2-2; TRBD2 matches at 8 bases. Germline V lookup: CDR1 LGHNA, CDR2 YNFKEQ. This CDR3 region has 16 residues. V shed 0 bases, J shed 7 bases, and the junction held 7 bases outside the gene matches.

The CDR3 nucleotides are TGTGCCAGCAGCAAAGGGAGGTGGACAGGACCCCTAGCCAAAAACATTCAGTACTTC. It specifies CASSKGRWTGPLAKNIQYF. This sequence joins TRBV21-1 and TRBJ2-4; no check of the table's D call, TRBD1, against the DNA was made. TRBV21-1 is flagged as a pseudogene. The CDR3 sequence is 19 residues long.

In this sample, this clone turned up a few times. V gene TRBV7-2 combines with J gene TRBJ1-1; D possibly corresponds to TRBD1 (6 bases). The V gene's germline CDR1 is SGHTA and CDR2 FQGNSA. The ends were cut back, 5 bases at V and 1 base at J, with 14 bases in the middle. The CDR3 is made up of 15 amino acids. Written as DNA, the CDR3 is TGTGCCAGCAGCCCCCGGGACATATCGAACACTGAAGCTTTCTTT. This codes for CASSPRDISNTEAFF.

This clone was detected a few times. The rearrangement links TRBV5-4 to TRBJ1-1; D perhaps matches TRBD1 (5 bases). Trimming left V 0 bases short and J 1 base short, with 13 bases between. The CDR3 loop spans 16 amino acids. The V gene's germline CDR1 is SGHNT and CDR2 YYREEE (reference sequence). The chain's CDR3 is CASSLDQGPQNTEAFF. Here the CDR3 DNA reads TGTGCCAGCAGCTTGGATCAGGGCCCACAGAACACTGAAGCTTTCTTT.

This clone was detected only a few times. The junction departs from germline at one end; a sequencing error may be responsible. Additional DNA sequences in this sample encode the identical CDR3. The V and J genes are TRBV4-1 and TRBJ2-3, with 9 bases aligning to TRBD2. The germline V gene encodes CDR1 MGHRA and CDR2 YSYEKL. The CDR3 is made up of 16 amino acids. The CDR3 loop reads CASSQGSGGSTDTQYF. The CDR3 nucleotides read TGCGCCAGCAGTCAAGGTAGCGGGGGAAGCACAGATACGCAGTATTTT.

This chain's CDR3 is CASSVGQGGNQPQHF. CDR3 nucleotide sequence: TGTGCCAGCAGCGTAGGCCAAGGCGGGAATCAGCCCCAGCATTTT. The V and J genes are TRBV9 and TRBJ1-5; D unresolved. The CDR3 has 15 residues. Germline assignment: CDR1 SGDLS and CDR2 YYNGEE. The germline V and J ends were trimmed by 0 bases and 4 bases, with 11 bases remaining between them.

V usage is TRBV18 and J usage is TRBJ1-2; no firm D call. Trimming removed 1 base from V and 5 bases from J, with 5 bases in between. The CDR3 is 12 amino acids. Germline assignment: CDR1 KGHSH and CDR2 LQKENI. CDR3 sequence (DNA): TGTGCCAGCTCACCACAGCCGTATGGCTACACCTTC. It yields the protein CASSPQPYGYTF.

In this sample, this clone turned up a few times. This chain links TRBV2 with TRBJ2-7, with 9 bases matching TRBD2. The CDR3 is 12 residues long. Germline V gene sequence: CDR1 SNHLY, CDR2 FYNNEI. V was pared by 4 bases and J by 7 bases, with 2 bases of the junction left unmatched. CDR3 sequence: CASSGGLAEQYF. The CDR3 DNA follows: TGTGCCAGCAGTGGAGGACTAGCGGAGCAGTACTTC.

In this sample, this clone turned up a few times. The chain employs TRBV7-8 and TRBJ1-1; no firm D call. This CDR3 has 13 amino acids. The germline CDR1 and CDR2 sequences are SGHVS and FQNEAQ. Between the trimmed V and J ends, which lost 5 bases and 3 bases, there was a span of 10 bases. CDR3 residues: CASSQPVYTEAFF. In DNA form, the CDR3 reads TGTGCCAGCAGCCAACCGGTCTACACTGAAGCTTTCTTT.

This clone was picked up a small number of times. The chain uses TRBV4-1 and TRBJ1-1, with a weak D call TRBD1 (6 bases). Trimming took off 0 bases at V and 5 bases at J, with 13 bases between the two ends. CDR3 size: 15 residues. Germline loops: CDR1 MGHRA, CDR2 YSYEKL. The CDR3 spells CASSQDQGPRTEAFF. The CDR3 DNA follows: TGCGCCAGCAGCCAAGATCAGGGGCCGAGAACTGAAGCTTTCTTT.

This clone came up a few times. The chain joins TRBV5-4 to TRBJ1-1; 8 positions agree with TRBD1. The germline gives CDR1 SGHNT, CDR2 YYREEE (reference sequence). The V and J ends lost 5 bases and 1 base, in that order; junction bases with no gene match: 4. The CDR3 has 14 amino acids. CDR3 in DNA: TGTGCCAGCAGAAGGACAGGGCCGAACACTGAAGCTTTCTTT. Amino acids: CASRRTGPNTEAFF.

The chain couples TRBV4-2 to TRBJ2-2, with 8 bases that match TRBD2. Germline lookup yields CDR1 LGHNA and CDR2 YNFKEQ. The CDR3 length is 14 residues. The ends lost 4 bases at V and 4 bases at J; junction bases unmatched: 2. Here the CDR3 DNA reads TGTGCCAGCAGCCCCGGGACTAGCACCGGGGAGCTGTTTTTT. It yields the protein CASSPGTSTGELFF.

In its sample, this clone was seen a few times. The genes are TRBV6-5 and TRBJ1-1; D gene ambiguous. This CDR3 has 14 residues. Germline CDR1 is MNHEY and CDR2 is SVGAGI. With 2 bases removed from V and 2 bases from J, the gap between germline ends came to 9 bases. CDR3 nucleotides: TGTGCCAGCAGTTACGTAGAGGGAAACACTGAAGCTTTCTTT. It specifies CASSYVEGNTEAFF.

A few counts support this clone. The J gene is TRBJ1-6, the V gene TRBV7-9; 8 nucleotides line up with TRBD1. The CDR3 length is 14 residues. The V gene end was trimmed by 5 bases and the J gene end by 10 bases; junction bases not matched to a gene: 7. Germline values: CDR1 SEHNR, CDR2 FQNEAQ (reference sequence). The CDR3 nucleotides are TGTGCCAGCAGCCCGGACAGGGAAGGCTCACCCCTCCACTTT. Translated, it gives CASSPDREGSPLHF.

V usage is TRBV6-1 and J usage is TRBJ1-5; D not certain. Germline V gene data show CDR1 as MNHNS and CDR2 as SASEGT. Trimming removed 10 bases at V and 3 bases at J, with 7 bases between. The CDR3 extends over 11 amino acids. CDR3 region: CATGYNQPQHF. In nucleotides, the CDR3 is TGTGCCACAGGATACAATCAGCCCCAGCATTTT.

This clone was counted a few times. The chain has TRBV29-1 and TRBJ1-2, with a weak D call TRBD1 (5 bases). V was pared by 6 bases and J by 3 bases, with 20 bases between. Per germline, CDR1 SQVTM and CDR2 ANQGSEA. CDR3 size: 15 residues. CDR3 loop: CSVPHSTGRHYGYTF. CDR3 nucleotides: TGCAGCGTCCCGCACTCCACGGGACGGCACTATGGCTACACCTTC.

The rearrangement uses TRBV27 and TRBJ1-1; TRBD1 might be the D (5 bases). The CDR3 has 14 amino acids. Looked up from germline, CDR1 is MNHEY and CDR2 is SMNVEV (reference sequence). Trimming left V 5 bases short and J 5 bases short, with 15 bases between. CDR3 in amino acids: CASSLEGRRTEAFF. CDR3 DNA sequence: TGTGCCAGCAGTCTGGAGGGGCGCCGGACTGAAGCTTTCTTT.

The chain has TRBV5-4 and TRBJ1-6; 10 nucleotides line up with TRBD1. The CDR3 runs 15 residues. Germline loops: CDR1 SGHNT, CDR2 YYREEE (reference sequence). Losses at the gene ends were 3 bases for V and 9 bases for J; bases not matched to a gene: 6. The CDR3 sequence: CASSSDRGKASPLHF. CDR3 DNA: TGTGCCAGCAGCTCGGACAGGGGGAAGGCTTCACCCCTCCACTTT.